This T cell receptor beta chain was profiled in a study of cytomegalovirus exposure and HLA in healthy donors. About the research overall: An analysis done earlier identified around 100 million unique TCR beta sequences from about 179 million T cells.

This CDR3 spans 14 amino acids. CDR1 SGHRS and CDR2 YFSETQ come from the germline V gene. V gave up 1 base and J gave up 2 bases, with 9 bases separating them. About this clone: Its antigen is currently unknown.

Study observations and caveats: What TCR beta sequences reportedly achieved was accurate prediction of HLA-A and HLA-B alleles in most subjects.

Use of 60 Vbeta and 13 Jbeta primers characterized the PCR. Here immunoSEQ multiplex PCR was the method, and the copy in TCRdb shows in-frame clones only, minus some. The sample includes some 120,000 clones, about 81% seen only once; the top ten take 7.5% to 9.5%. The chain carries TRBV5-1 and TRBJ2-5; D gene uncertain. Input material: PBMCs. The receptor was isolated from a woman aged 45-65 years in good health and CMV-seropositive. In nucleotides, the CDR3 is TGCGCCAGCAGCTTGACAACTACACAAGAGACCCAGTACTTC. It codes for CASSLTTTQETQYF.